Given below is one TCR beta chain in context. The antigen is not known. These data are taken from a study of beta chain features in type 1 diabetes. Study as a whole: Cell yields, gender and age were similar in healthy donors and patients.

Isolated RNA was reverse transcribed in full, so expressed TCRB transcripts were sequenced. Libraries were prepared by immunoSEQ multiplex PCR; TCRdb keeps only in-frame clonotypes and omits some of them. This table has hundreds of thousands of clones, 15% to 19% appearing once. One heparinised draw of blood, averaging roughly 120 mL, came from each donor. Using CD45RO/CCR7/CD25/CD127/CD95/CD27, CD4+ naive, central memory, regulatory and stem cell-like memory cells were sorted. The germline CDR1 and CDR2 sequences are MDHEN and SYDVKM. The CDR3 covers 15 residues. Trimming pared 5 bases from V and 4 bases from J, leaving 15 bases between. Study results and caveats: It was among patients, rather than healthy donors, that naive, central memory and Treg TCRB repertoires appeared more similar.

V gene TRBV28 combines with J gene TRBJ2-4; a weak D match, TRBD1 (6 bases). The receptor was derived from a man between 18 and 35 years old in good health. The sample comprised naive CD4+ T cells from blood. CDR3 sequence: CASSIETQGKNIQYF. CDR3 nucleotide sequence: TGTGCCAGCAGTATTGAGACACAGGGAAAAAACATTCAGTACTTC.